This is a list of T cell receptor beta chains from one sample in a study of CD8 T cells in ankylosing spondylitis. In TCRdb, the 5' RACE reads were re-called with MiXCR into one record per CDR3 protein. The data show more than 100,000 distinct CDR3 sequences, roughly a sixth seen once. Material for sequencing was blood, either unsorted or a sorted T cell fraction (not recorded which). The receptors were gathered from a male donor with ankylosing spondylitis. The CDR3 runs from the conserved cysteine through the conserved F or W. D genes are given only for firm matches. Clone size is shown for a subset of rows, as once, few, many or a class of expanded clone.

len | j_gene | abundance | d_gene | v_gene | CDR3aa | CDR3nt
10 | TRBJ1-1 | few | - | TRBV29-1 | CSVGTGRAFF | TGCAGCGTGGGAACGGGGCGGGCTTTCTTT
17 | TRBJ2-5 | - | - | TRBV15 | CATSRGFTRVSQETQYF | TGTGCCACCAGCAGAGGATTTACGCGGGTTTCCCAAGAGACCCAGTACTTC
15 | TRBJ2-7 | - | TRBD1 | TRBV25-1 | CASSFGQGSSYEQYF | TGTGCCAGCAGTTTTGGACAGGGTAGCTCCTACGAGCAGTACTTC
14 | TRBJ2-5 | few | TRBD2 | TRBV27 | CASSPLTSGQTQYF | TGTGCCAGCAGTCCCCTGACTAGCGGGCAGACCCAGTACTTC
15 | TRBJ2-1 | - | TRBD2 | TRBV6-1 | CASSNSGSAYNEQFF | TGTGCCAGCAGCAATAGCGGGAGTGCCTACAATGAGCAGTTCTTC
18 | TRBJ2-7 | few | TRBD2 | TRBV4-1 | CASSPGLAGSRSPDEQYF | TGCGCCAGCAGCCCAGGACTAGCGGGAAGCCGGTCCCCAGACGAGCAGTACTTC
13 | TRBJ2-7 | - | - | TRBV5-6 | CASSLGFPYEQYF | TGTGCCAGCAGCTTGGGCTTCCCATACGAGCAGTACTTC
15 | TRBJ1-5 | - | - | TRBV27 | CASSGASGPNQPQHF | TGTGCCAGCAGTGGGGCTTCGGGCCCTAATCAGCCCCAGCATTTT
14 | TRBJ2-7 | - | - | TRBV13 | CASSLEGFRYEQYF | TGTGCCAGCAGCTTAGAAGGGTTTCGCTACGAGCAGTACTTC
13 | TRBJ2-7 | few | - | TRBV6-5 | CASSFSGTSVQYF | TGTGCCAGCAGTTTTTCCGGGACATCGGTGCAGTACTTC
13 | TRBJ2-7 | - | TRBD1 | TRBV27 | CASSYRGPDEQYF | TGTGCCAGCAGTTACAGGGGGCCCGACGAGCAGTACTTC
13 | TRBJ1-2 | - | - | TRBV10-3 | CAISERTTYGYTF | TGTGCCATCAGTGAACGGACGACCTATGGCTACACCTTC
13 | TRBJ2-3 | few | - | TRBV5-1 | CASTSPRTDTQYF | TGCGCCAGCACTTCTCCCCGCACAGATACGCAGTATTTT
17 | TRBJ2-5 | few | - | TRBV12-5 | CASGLAVRGGLQETQYF | TGTGCTAGTGGTTTGGCCGTCAGGGGGGGACTCCAAGAGACCCAGTACTTC
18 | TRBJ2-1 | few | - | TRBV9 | CASSPRTSSRSSYNEQFF | TGTGCCAGCAGCCCCCGAACCTCTAGCCGGAGCTCCTACAATGAGCAGTTCTTC
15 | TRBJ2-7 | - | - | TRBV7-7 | CASSPAAGNSYEQYF | TGTGCCAGCAGCCCTGCGGCAGGCAACTCCTACGAGCAGTACTTC
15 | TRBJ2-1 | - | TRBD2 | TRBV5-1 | CASSETSGRYNEQFF | TGCGCCAGCAGCGAGACTAGCGGGAGGTACAATGAGCAGTTCTTC
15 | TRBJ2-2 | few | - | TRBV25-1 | CASSEYGTGTGELFF | TGTGCCAGCAGTGAATATGGAACAGGCACCGGGGAGCTGTTTTTT
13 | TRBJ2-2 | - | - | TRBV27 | CASSLGITGELFF | TGTGCCAGCAGTTTGGGTATCACCGGGGAGCTGTTTTTT
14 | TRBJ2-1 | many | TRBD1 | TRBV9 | CASSAGTAHNEQFF | TGTGCCAGCAGCGCCGGGACAGCGCACAATGAGCAGTTCTTC
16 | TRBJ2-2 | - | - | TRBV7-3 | CASSLGEPFPTGGLFF | TGTGCCAGCAGCTTAGGAGAACCGTTCCCCACCGGGGGGCTGTTTTTT
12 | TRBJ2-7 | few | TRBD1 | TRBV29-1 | CSVGQAPYEQYF | TGCAGCGTCGGACAGGCCCCCTACGAGCAGTACTTC
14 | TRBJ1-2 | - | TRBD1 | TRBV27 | CASSPGGLVYGYTF | TGTGCCAGCAGCCCAGGGGGCCTAGTCTATGGCTACACCTTC